The rows below give T cell receptor beta chains drawn from one sample of a study of blood T cell repertoires in COVID-19. Data came from immunoSEQ multiplex PCR; TCRdb stores just in-frame clones and leaves some out. The sample has fewer than 55,000 clones, about four fifths seen once. The sequenced sample consisted of peripheral blood. Receptors originate from an elderly woman with COVID-19, enrolled during active disease. The conserved cysteine and the conserved F or W are not part of the CDR3 here. D genes are given only for firm matches. Size tells how often a clone was seen (once, few, many) or the class of an expanded clone, and some rows leave it out.

D gene	V gene	clone size	CDR3 length	CDR3 protein
TRBD2	TRBV7-2	-	15	ASSLDGTSGRADEQF
-	TRBV5-1	-	18	ASSFPSGSVGVPFQETQY
-	TRBV7-9	-	12	ASSLVQLSYEQY
-	TRBV27	-	12	ASSLKWQGYEQY
-	TRBV6-5	-	13	ASSYSLLPSYEQY
TRBD1	TRBV29-1	-	13	SAVGQGAGTGELF
-	TRBV5-1	-	12	ASRSAPGITEAF
TRBD2	TRBV6-1	-	12	ASRETSGLYEQY
-	TRBV3-1/TRBV3-2	-	14	ASSFSTTREQETQY
-	TRBV10-3	-	11	AISVYSNQPQH
TRBD1	TRBV7-9	-	12	ASSSRTGSYEQY
TRBD2	TRBV10-1	few	11	ASSESLATGQY
TRBD1	TRBV7-2	-	12	ASSSTGTAYEQY
-	TRBV18	-	12	ASSAGKEINEQF
-	TRBV5-1	-	12	ASSFGTGIDGYT
TRBD2	TRBV6-1	-	13	ASSDIAGASHEQY
-	TRBV21-1	-	12	ASSLGNSGNEQF
TRBD2	TRBV18	-	12	ASSPGGRKYEQY
TRBD2	TRBV7-6	-	14	ASSVQLAGGGETQY
-	TRBV19	-	14	ASSTDHGGGNYGYT
TRBD1	TRBV28	-	13	ASRGTASGANVLT
TRBD1	TRBV30	-	13	AWSGGQGLSYEQY
TRBD2	TRBV11-2	-	12	ASSWADGGETQY
TRBD1	TRBV6-5	-	13	ASSYLTGDNSPLH
-	TRBV12-3/TRBV12-4	-	11	ASSFAGYNEQF
-	TRBV9	-	15	ASSVGGGARNTGELF
TRBD1	TRBV28	-	11	ATLRTGNYGYT
-	TRBV27	-	12	ASSVSYPPYEQY
-	TRBV7-2	-	11	ASSLDSRDEQF
TRBD1	TRBV6-5	-	13	ASREGQYSNQPQH
-	TRBV27	-	13	ASSLRGLGNQPQH
TRBD1	TRBV7-3	few	11	ASSTRQGGEQY
TRBD1	TRBV30	-	11	AWSRDRSLGYT
-	TRBV18	once	12	ASSPPGLHTEAF
TRBD2	TRBV9	-	14	ASPPVAGCSYNEQF
TRBD2	TRBV18	once	13	ASSKLAGGDGELF
TRBD1	TRBV5-1	once	14	ASSLTGTGDAYGYT
-	TRBV5-5	-	10	ASSWGDATQF
TRBD1	TRBV6-5	-	12	ASSYSTGRNEQF
TRBD1	TRBV30	-	13	AWSVGQGAHNEQF
-	TRBV19	-	13	ASIPGTTSTDTQY
TRBD1	TRBV3-1/TRBV3-2	-	14	ASSQDLNRGTDTQY
-	TRBV27	few	13	ASTRMGGAGNTIY
-	TRBV7-3	-	13	ASSLRPRVYNEQF
-	TRBV7-3	-	15	ASSLGGGNGTNTEAF
TRBD2	TRBV28	-	14	ASSSLTSGSLNEQF
TRBD2	TRBV19	once	13	ASSIGIAGSGEQF
-	TRBV7-2	-	13	ASSLSLAGAGEQY
TRBD2	TRBV25-1	once	12	ASSVPSGRPVRF
TRBD1	TRBV7-2	-	15	ASSLAGTGGAYDTQY
TRBD1	TRBV10-3	-	11	AIRGQANTEAF
-	TRBV7-8	-	10	ASTRPTYEQY
-	TRBV3-1/TRBV3-2	-	13	ASSQDWQGGNEQY
-	TRBV12-3/TRBV12-4	-	11	ASRLDSNYGYT
TRBD1	TRBV24-1	-	13	ATSVRTGINEKLF